This T cell receptor (beta chain) was documented in a study of blood T cells in healthy people across ages (dated by TCRdb to 2014 to 2015). Regarding the study in general: Template switching captured roughly one uniquely barcoded TCR beta cDNA molecule per two T cells in model experiments. To track age-related changes in TCR beta repertoire diversity, the study relied on deep sequencing normalized with unique cDNA molecular identifiers. The donors were split into four age groups: young (average 16 years), middle-aged (about 40), aged (about 56) and long-lived (more than 80). The study analyzed two additional independent replicas of 1 million unique cDNA reads from the same blood draw for two donors, one aged 18 to 29 and one aged 80 or older. Paper-wide results and their limitations: Compared with the aged group, the long-lived group had more naive CD4+ T cells, fewer expanded clones and increased TCR diversity, suggesting age selection. Observed TCR beta diversity per million T cells fell roughly linearly with age, and a significant reduction was already apparent by age approximately 40. Bulk unsorted PBMC profiling prevented conclusive comparison of naive and antigen-experienced compartments. The CMV infection status of donors was not known, potentially confounding age-related changes in expanded clonotypes. Estimates of total diversity based on one million sequenced T cells were considered lower bounds and underestimates. Observed TCR beta diversity correlated strongly with the percentage of naive T cells measured by flow cytometry.

Systemically healthy Caucasian individuals from Russia, roughly 40 in total and aged 6 to 90 years, were included as donors. Each donor gave roughly 9.5 milliliters of peripheral blood, collected into EDTA-treated Vacutainer tubes. Ficoll-Paque density-gradient centrifugation was used to isolate PBMCs, with at least 7 million per sample. Trizol reagent was used to extract total RNA from the PBMCs, yielding at least 6 micrograms per sample. For every donor, flow cytometry on a PBMC aliquot measured the percentage of naive CD45RAhigh/CD27high T cells. The method was 5' RACE. The sequencing machine was an Illumina HiSeq 2500. The second PCR ran for roughly 6 to 11 cycles and used a J-beta primer mix along with a sample-barcoded 5' primer. A unique molecular identifier was introduced onto each TCR beta cDNA molecule by a template-switch 5' adaptor carrying 12 random nucleotides. Each sample yielded at least 3 million CDR3-containing paired-end reads. First-strand cDNA synthesis was performed from all RNA using the Mint cDNA synthesis kit, with priming by a TRBC-specific oligonucleotide. Following uracil-DNA glycosylase treatment, all cDNA underwent a first 18-cycle PCR with the universal primers M1SS and BC2_uni_R. The published analysis was carried out like this. For normalization, 1 million high-quality reads, each with a distinct molecular identifier, were randomly selected from each sample. Instead of being binned into consensus sequences, reads with shared molecular identifiers were discarded. MiTCR, with a Q25 quality threshold and the strictest error-elimination algorithm, was used for CDR3 identification, clonotype clustering and error correction. A nonparametric unseen species model with Euler transformation was used to estimate a lower bound on total TCR beta diversity. The raw public reads went through TCRdb reprocessing: fastp at Q25, MiXCR clone calling, in-frame beta chains kept. Duplicate CDR3 protein sequences are folded into a single record with the most common DNA and genes. The V and J calls follow TCRdb's processing rather than the paper's. Counted in this sample were 750,000 to 950,000 distinct CDR3 sequences; roughly 24% of them appeared once. 2.5% to 3.5% of the sample rests with the top ten.

V loses 5 bases of germline sequence and J loses 5 bases, and the interval between the two ends is 15 bases. Measured from the cysteine to the phenylalanine, the CDR3 is 14 residues long. Here the CDR3 DNA is all that survives: 42 bases in frame from base 1. CDR1 and CDR2, looked up from the germline V gene (reference sequence), are SEHNR and FQNEAQ. The count of this clonotype is one. Which antigen it targets is not known. No base quality values were provided; no much bigger clone lies one nucleotide off. The sample was also linked to a second study, of T cells of mothers and their children. From the second report: Donors were nine systemically healthy Caucasian individuals: three mothers and their six children. cDNA synthesis consumed the entire amount of extracted RNA, loaded at 1.5 ug RNA in each 15 ul reaction. In the second PCR, the M1S primer added sample barcodes and 2-4 random nucleotides. Each mother yielded over 9.5 million TCR beta CDR3 reads and each child roughly 2.9 million reads. TCR recombination output is similarly shaped by thymic selection in related and unrelated pairs, with a minor effect exerted by inherited differences. Related mother-child pairs always showed normalized repertoire overlap that was slightly higher than in unrelated mother-child pairs, though the difference was never significant. No persistent microchimeric T cell clones were found, with a detection sensitivity of 80 to 100 clones per million clonotypes. In the study, deep NGS was used to compare the TCR beta repertoires of mothers and children, and features distinguishing related mother-child pairs from unrelated individuals were sought. On average, the children were about 10 +/- 4 years old, while the mothers were about 37 +/- 4 years old. After adapters were ligated using NEBNext reagents, the libraries underwent 100+100 nt paired-end sequencing on an Illumina HiSeq 2000. Mother and child libraries were prepared a month apart and sequenced in separate runs to prevent cross-contamination. Each donor had between roughly 500,000 and 2,200,000 distinct TCR beta clonotypes identified. Naive TCR beta clonotypes were estimated from low-frequency clonotypes matched to each donor's FACS-determined naive share, without sorting.

In this chain, TRBV7-9 is recombined with TRBJ1-1, with the D segment identity uncertain. Material: blood. This clonotype was sampled from a boy younger than 18 in good health. The encoded CDR3 is CASSPYLGRTEAFF. Read as DNA, the sequence is TGTGCCAGCAGCCCTTATTTAGGGCGAACTGAAGCTTTCTTT.